A single sample is the source of the 32 T cell receptor beta chains below, sequenced in a study of cytotoxic CD8 clonotypes in ibrutinib-treated CLL. Data came from immunoSEQ multiplex PCR; TCRdb stores just in-frame clones and leaves some out. The table records approximately 92,000 clones, approximately 77% of them present only once. Source: PBMCs, taken after 24 months of ibrutinib treatment. Receptors originate from a human donor with chronic lymphocytic leukemia.

V and J are TRBV28 and TRBJ2-7; 8 bases match TRBD2. The CDR3 is 17 amino acids. Trimming at V came to 5 bases and at J to 0 bases, leaving 12 bases not matched to a gene. Per the germline V gene, CDR1 is MDHEN and CDR2 is SYDVKM. CDR3 sequence reads: CASSHTLFSGDSYEQYF. CDR3 coding DNA: TGTGCCAGCAGTCATACCTTGTTTAGCGGGGACTCCTACGAGCAGTACTTC.

This chain connects TRBV30 to TRBJ2-7, with no clear D. The CDR3 consists of 13 residues. Germline loops: CDR1 GTSNPN, CDR2 SVGIG (reference sequence). Trimming removed 0 bases at V and 3 bases at J, with 9 bases between. The CDR3 DNA reads TGTGCCTGGAGTGTAAAGAGTTACTACGAGCAGTACTTC. Translated: CAWSVKSYYEQYF.

V usage is TRBV7-3 and J usage is TRBJ2-2; D ambiguous. Per germline, CDR1 SGHTA and CDR2 FQGTGA. The V and J ends lost 5 bases and 1 base respectively, with 8 bases between them. The CDR3 runs to 14 residues. For the CDR3, the DNA is TGTGCCAGCAGCGCCGGGTTGAACACCGGGGAGCTGTTTTTT. Its protein product is CASSAGLNTGELFF.

The chain has TRBV27 and TRBJ2-7, with D perhaps TRBD1 (6 bases). The germline V gene encodes CDR1 MNHEY and CDR2 SMNVEV (reference sequence). Trimming took 3 bases from V and 4 from J, leaving 10 bases between them. The CDR3 length is 13 residues. CDR3 coding DNA: TGTGCCAGCAGTTTTTTGGGGGCGTACGAGCAGTACTTC. Protein: CASSFLGAYEQYF.

The chain is built from TRBV2 and TRBJ2-7; 16 bases align to TRBD2. Per germline, CDR1 SNHLY and CDR2 FYNNEI. The length of the CDR3 is 16 residues. J lost 2 bases, V lost 6 bases, and 4 bases had no gene match. CDR3 amino acids: CASRTGTSGRAYEQYF. The CDR3, as DNA: TGTGCCAGCAGGACCGGGACTAGCGGGAGGGCCTACGAGCAGTACTTC.

The J gene is TRBJ2-2, the V gene TRBV11-2; 8 positions match TRBD2. The length of the CDR3 is 13 residues. Germline V gene data show CDR1 as SGHAT and CDR2 as FQNNGV. The ends lost 5 bases at V and 5 bases at J; junction bases unmatched: 1. The CDR3 spells CASSKRETGELFF. The CDR3 DNA reads TGTGCCAGCAGCAAGCGGGAGACCGGGGAGCTGTTTTTT.

This clone came up once. J is TRBJ2-7 and V is TRBV10-3, with 9 bases aligning to TRBD2. Looked up from germline, CDR1 is ENHRY and CDR2 is SYGVKD. CDR3 length equals 15 residues. Losses at the gene ends were 4 bases for V and 7 bases for J; bases not matched to a gene: 11. CDR3 DNA: TGTGCCATCAGTGGCAGCGGCGCGGGAGGGCAAGAGCAGTACTTC. Its translation: CAISGSGAGGQEQYF.

The rearrangement links TRBV7-9 to TRBJ2-1; no clear D. The CDR3 length is 14 residues. V dropped 6 bases and J dropped 9 bases, with 18 bases sitting between them. From germline, CDR1 is SEHNR and CDR2 FQNEAQ (reference sequence). The CDR3 loop reads CASSLGFLGGEQFF. Here the CDR3 DNA reads TGTGCCAGCAGTTTGGGGTTTCTGGGCGGTGAGCAGTTCTTC.

The chain recombines TRBV5-5 with TRBJ2-1, with 13 bases that match TRBD2. The CDR3 is 17 amino acids. J gave up 4 bases and V 4 bases, and 8 bases lay outside the gene matches. The germline CDR1 and CDR2 sequences are SGHKS and YYEKEE (reference sequence). CDR3 nucleotides: TGTGCCAGCAGCGTAGGACTAGCGGGGGCGGGATACAATGAGCAGTTCTTC. It translates to CASSVGLAGAGYNEQFF.

The chain recombines TRBV19 with TRBJ2-3; the D is unclear. Germline V CDR1 and CDR2: LNHDA, SQIVND (reference sequence). Trimming shortened V by 7 bases and J by 8 bases, and 10 bases separated the two germline ends. This CDR3 is built from 11 residues. DNA for the CDR3: TGTGCCAGTACCTCAGTGGGTACGCAGTATTTT. It encodes CASTSVGTQYF.

This clone was observed a few times. Here the CDR3 DNA reads TGTGCCAGCAGCTTAGCCGGGACGGAGATAGCCAAAAACATTCAGTACTTC. It specifies CASSLAGTEIAKNIQYF. This chain connects TRBV7-8 to TRBJ2-4; TRBD1 or TRBD2 may be the D gene (5 bases each). Germline V gene data show CDR1 as SGHVS and CDR2 as FQNEAQ. V lost 0 bases, J lost 0 bases, and 12 bases lay in between. There are 17 residues in the CDR3.

This sequence joins TRBV18 and TRBJ2-5; possibly TRBD1 for D (5 bases). The CDR3 totals 14 residues. Germline CDR1 KGHSH, CDR2 LQKENI. V shed 1 base and J shed 1 base, with 7 bases lying between them. CDR3 protein: CASSPRQPQETQYF. Written as DNA, the CDR3 is TGTGCCAGCTCACCACGACAGCCCCAAGAGACCCAGTACTTC.

This chain links TRBV27 with TRBJ2-1; 9 bases match TRBD2. Trimming took 0 bases from V and 5 from J; bases not matched to a gene: 5. The CDR3 has 16 amino acids. Per germline, CDR1 MNHEY and CDR2 SMNVEV (reference sequence). DNA of the CDR3: TGTGCCAGCAGTTTATCTCTAGCGGGGTGGAACAATGAGCAGTTCTTC. It encodes CASSLSLAGWNNEQFF.

The chain has TRBV7-2 and TRBJ1-2, with a possible D match to TRBD1 (6 bases). The CDR3 contains 14 residues. Germline CDR1 reads SGHTA; CDR2 reads FQGNSA. Trimming removed 5 bases from V and 8 bases from J, with 18 bases in between. CDR3 bases: TGTGCCAGCAGCCATATAGACAGGCCTGAGGGCTACACCTTC. Translation: CASSHIDRPEGYTF.

The V call is TRBV7-7, the J call TRBJ2-5, with 7 bases identical to TRBD1. With the DNA end fitting TRBJ2-7 better, the J assignment may be wrong. Germline assignment: CDR1 SSHAT and CDR2 FNYEAQ (reference sequence). The CDR3 is made up of 13 amino acids. The CDR3 loop is CASSITGDGEQYF. The CDR3 DNA is TGTGCCAGCAGCATTACAGGGGATGGCGAGCAGTACTTC.

The rearrangement uses TRBV18 and TRBJ2-3, with D perhaps given as TRBD1 or TRBD2 (5 bases each). CDR3 size: 16 residues. V was shortened by 0 bases and J by 1 base, with 11 bases between the two germline ends. Germline-derived CDR1 and CDR2 are KGHSH and LQKENI. Written as DNA, the CDR3 is TGTGCCAGCTCACCACCGTCGGGACGGGGCACAGATACGCAGTATTTT. Translating it yields CASSPPSGRGTDTQYF.

V is TRBV30 and J is TRBJ2-3; D call uncertain. The CDR3 has 12 amino acids. V was trimmed by 4 bases and J by 10 bases, leaving 15 bases between them. CDR1 and CDR2 (germline): GTSNPN, SVGIG (reference sequence). The CDR3 loop is CAWTSSGGAQYF. Here the CDR3 DNA reads TGTGCCTGGACCTCCTCCGGTGGGGCGCAGTATTTT.

The chain uses TRBV19 and TRBJ2-7, with 10 bases that match TRBD2. This CDR3 contains 15 residues. Germline CDR1 reads LNHDA; CDR2 reads SQIVND (reference sequence). Trimming cost V 1 base and J 0 bases; bases outside gene matches: 0. CDR3 nucleotides: TGTGCCAGTAGTATAGCTAGCGGGAGCTCCTACGAGCAGTACTTC. Its translation: CASSIASGSSYEQYF.

The chain employs TRBV30 and TRBJ2-7; D may correspond to TRBD1 or TRBD2 (6 bases each). This CDR3 has 12 residues. Trimming removed 3 bases at V and 3 bases at J, with 9 bases between. Germline V gives CDR1 GTSNPN, CDR2 SVGIG (reference sequence). The CDR3 spells CAWRGGSYEQYF. Here the CDR3 DNA reads TGTGCCTGGAGAGGGGGGAGCTACGAGCAGTACTTC.

This chain links TRBV6-6 with TRBJ1-1, with D perhaps matching TRBD1 (5 bases). This CDR3 has 13 amino acids. CDR1 and CDR2 (germline): MNHNY, SVGAGI (reference sequence). V was shortened by 11 bases and J by 0 bases, with 13 bases between the two germline ends. CDR3: CALGAAVNTEAFF. The DNA for the CDR3 is TGTGCCTTAGGGGCAGCTGTGAACACTGAAGCTTTCTTT.

The chain combines TRBV5-4 with TRBJ1-2, with a possible D match to TRBD1 (5 bases). This CDR3 region has 15 residues. The germline V gene has CDR1 SGHNT and CDR2 YYREEE (reference sequence). Trimming left V 4 bases short and J 4 bases short, with 17 bases between. CDR3 DNA sequence: TGTGCCAGCAGCCCATCGACAGTTATGGGCTATGGCTACACCTTC. Its translation: CASSPSTVMGYGYTF.

This chain links TRBV5-4 with TRBJ2-1; the D is unclear. The CDR3 extends over 16 amino acids. The germline V gene encodes CDR1 SGHNT and CDR2 YYREEE (reference sequence). V dropped 0 bases and J dropped 8 bases, with 18 bases sitting between them. The CDR3 DNA reads TGTGCCAGCAGCTTGGCGGTTTTAGCCGGTAGGGATGAGCAGTTCTTC. This translates into CASSLAVLAGRDEQFF.

V gene TRBV15 combines with J gene TRBJ2-1, with TRBD1 as a possible D gene (5 bases). Per germline, CDR1 LNHNV and CDR2 YYDKDF (reference sequence). V shed 3 bases and J shed 6 bases, with 6 bases lying between them. The CDR3 spans 12 residues. CDR3 loop: CATSSGANEQFF. CDR3 DNA sequence: TGTGCCACCAGCAGTGGGGCCAATGAGCAGTTCTTC.

This clone was seen once. The chain couples TRBV11-3 to TRBJ2-7; 10 nucleotides align to TRBD1. With 5 bases clipped from V and 6 bases from J, the junction kept 7 bases outside the gene matches. CDR3 length: 14 residues. CDR1 is SGHNT, CDR2 YENEEA, per germline. DNA for the CDR3: TGTGCCAGCAGCCCCGACAGGGGGCGAGGCGAGCAGTACTTC. Translated, it gives CASSPDRGRGEQYF.

V usage is TRBV9 and J usage is TRBJ2-7; 10 bases fit TRBD2. This CDR3 has 15 amino acids. J gave up 3 bases and V 0 bases, and 3 bases lay outside the gene matches. Germline CDR1 reads SGDLS; CDR2 reads YYNGEE. The CDR3 region is CASSVGASGSYEQYF. CDR3 sequence (DNA): TGTGCCAGCAGCGTAGGGGCTAGCGGGAGCTACGAGCAGTACTTC. The full variable domain, rest sourced from reference TRBV9 and TRBJ2-7, is DSGVTQTPKHLITATGQRVTLRCSPRSGDLSVYWYQQSLDQGLQFLIQYYNGEERAKGNILERFSAQQFPDLHSELNLSSLELGDSALYFCASSVGASGSYEQYFGPGTRLTVT.

This chain connects TRBV7-9 to TRBJ2-1, with TRBD2 identical over 14 bases. Germline loops: CDR1 SEHNR, CDR2 FQNEAQ (reference sequence). Trimming removed 7 bases from V and 1 base from J; junction bases left unmatched: 3. The CDR3 is 16 amino acids. CDR3 DNA: TGTGCCAGCAACGGACTAGCGGGAGGTTCCTACAATGAGCAGTTCTTC. Translating it yields CASNGLAGGSYNEQFF.

The chain combines TRBV5-1 with TRBJ1-2; TRBD1 agrees at 12 bases. The CDR3 is made up of 16 amino acids. Losses at the gene ends were 4 bases for V and 5 bases for J; bases not matched to a gene: 9. CDR1 is SGHRS, CDR2 YFSETQ, per germline. The CDR3 bases are TGCGCCAGCAGCAGCCGGGACAGGGGGCGCGGTTATGGCTACACCTTC. Translation gives CASSSRDRGRGYGYTF.

This sequence joins TRBV19 and TRBJ2-7; 10 nucleotides match TRBD2. Germline V gene data show CDR1 as LNHDA and CDR2 as SQIVND (reference sequence). The CDR3 runs 14 residues. Unmatched junction bases numbered 1, after V lost 3 bases and J lost 2 bases. The CDR3: CASSITSGTYEQYF. The CDR3 DNA reads TGTGCCAGTAGTATTACTAGCGGGACCTACGAGCAGTACTTC.

The rearrangement uses TRBV18 and TRBJ1-2; no clear D. CDR1 and CDR2 from the germline V gene are KGHSH and LQKENI. The CDR3 spans 15 residues. Trimming left V 1 base short and J 6 bases short, with 15 bases between. CDR3 DNA: TGTGCCAGCTCACCACTTCTGGACGGAGAGGATGGCTACACCTTC. The encoded protein is CASSPLLDGEDGYTF.

The V and J genes are TRBV7-6 and TRBJ2-7, with D perhaps given as TRBD1 or TRBD2 (5 bases each). CDR1 and CDR2 (germline): SGHVS, FNYEAQ. CDR3 length: 15 residues. V lost 1 base, J lost 2 bases, and 12 bases lay in between. The CDR3: CASSLGRTSTYEQYF. CDR3 in DNA: TGTGCCAGCAGCTTAGGGAGGACATCAACCTACGAGCAGTACTTC.

This chain joins TRBV9 and TRBJ2-7; 7 bases line up with TRBD2. CDR3 length: 14 amino acids. CDR1 is SGDLS and CDR2 is YYNGEE in the germline V gene. Losses at the gene ends were 3 bases for V and 0 bases for J; bases not matched to a gene: 3. The CDR3 DNA is TGTGCCAGCAGCGGGCGGGGGACCTCCTACGAGCAGTACTTC. Amino acid sequence: CASSGRGTSYEQYF.

The chain couples TRBV28 to TRBJ2-1; 7 bases match TRBD2. V shed 3 bases and J 9 bases; nucleotides not matched to a gene: 17. CDR3 length: 17 residues. Germline V gene data show CDR1 as MDHEN and CDR2 as SYDVKM. The CDR3 DNA is TGTGCCAGCAGTTTCTTGCGGGAGCGACAACTTCGCGGTGAGCAGTTCTTC. Translation: CASSFLRERQLRGEQFF.